This passage covers 18 T cell receptor beta chains from one sample sequenced in a study of CD8+ T cells in alopecia areata. cDNA serving as the sequencing template came from extracted, reverse transcribed RNA. The protocol was immunoSEQ multiplex PCR, while the TCRdb copy is restricted to in-frame clones and leaves out a portion. The sample lists 150,000 to 250,000 clones; 55% to 75% were seen once. As to treatment: oral pan-JAK inhibitor, 5-10 mg twice daily. This specimen was CD4+ T cells sorted from blood, taken at week 24, from a patient treated with tofacitinib. The source of these receptors is a human donor with alopecia areata.

This clone came up a few times. The CDR3: CAWSVDEGYEAFF. The CDR3 region has the DNA TGTGCCTGGAGTGTGGATGAGGGATACGAAGCTTTCTTT. The chain links TRBV30 to TRBJ1-1; D call uncertain. The CDR3 contains 13 residues. In germline, CDR1 is GTSNPN, CDR2 SVGIG (reference sequence). V shed 0 bases and J shed 8 bases, with 13 bases lying between them.

The V call is TRBV5-4, the J call TRBJ2-2, with D unclear. Trimming cost V 0 bases and J 0 bases, with 3 bases left between them. This CDR3 contains 14 residues. In germline, CDR1 is SGHNT, CDR2 YYREEE (reference sequence). The CDR3, as DNA: TGTGCCAGCAGCTTGGATACGAACACCGGGGAGCTGTTTTTT. Translation gives CASSLDTNTGELFF.

The chain employs TRBV28 and TRBJ2-3; TRBD1 is a possible D gene (6 bases). CDR1 MDHEN and CDR2 SYDVKM come from the germline V gene. V was shortened by 6 bases and J by 3 bases, with 10 bases between the two germline ends. The CDR3 is 13 residues long. DNA for the CDR3: TGTGCCAGCAGGTTACAGGGAACAGATACGCAGTATTTT. It specifies CASRLQGTDTQYF.

The V call is TRBV7-2, the J call TRBJ2-3, with 10 bases that match TRBD2. The CDR3 runs 15 residues. V lost 5 bases, J lost 5 bases, and 7 bases stayed unmatched. CDR1 and CDR2 from the germline V gene are SGHTA and FQGNSA. The DNA of the CDR3 is TGTGCCAGCAGCCCCAGCGGGAGGGCCATAGATACGCAGTATTTT. Translated, it gives CASSPSGRAIDTQYF.

The gene calls are TRBV5-1 and TRBJ2-1, with a weak D call TRBD1 (6 bases). Per germline, CDR1 SGHRS and CDR2 YFSETQ. The V gene lost 1 base and the J gene lost 4 bases, with 12 bases spanning the gap. The CDR3 is 15 residues long. In DNA, the CDR3 is TGCGCCAGCAGCTTGTCCGGGACACAATACAATGAGCAGTTCTTC. This gives the protein CASSLSGTQYNEQFF. Full variable domain (remainder filled in from reference TRBV5-1 and TRBJ2-1): KAGVTQTPRYLIKTRGQQVTLSCSPISGHRSVSWYQQTPGQGLQFLFEYFSETQRNKGNFPGRFSGRQFSNSRSEMNVSTLELGDSALYLCASSLSGTQYNEQFFGPGTRLTVL.

The genes are TRBV29-1 and TRBJ1-1; possible D gene TRBD1, 6 bases. CDR1 is SQVTM, CDR2 ANQGSEA, per germline. V was cut by 7 bases and J by 1 base, with 10 bases left in between. The CDR3 extends over 12 amino acids. The CDR3 DNA sequence: TGCAGCGCTCGGACAGAGAACACTGAAGCTTTCTTT. This gives the protein CSARTENTEAFF. The full variable domain, in which reference TRBV29-1 and TRBJ1-1 provide the parts outside the CDR3, is SAVISQKPSRDICQRGTSLTIQCQVDSQVTMMFWYRQQPGQSLTLIATANQGSEATYESGFVIDKFPISRPNLTFSTLTVSNMSPEDSSIYLCSARTENTEAFFGQGTRLTVV.

This clone has a single count. The chain carries TRBV30 and TRBJ1-4; a possible D gene is TRBD1 (5 bases). The V end lost 0 bases, the J end lost 8 bases, and 10 bases lay between the germline ends. Germline CDR1 GTSNPN, CDR2 SVGIG (reference sequence). The CDR3 is 13 amino acids. The CDR3 DNA is TGTGCCTGGAGTGTACGCCGGGGGGAAAAACTGTTTTTT. Translating gives CAWSVRRGEKLFF.

The chain is built from TRBV19 and TRBJ1-1; D is undetermined. Per germline, CDR1 LNHDA and CDR2 SQIVND (reference sequence). The CDR3 is 15 amino acids. V lost 5 bases to trimming and J lost 0 bases, with 13 bases between them. The CDR3 coding sequence is TGTGCCAGTAGTGCGTTAACCGGGATGAACACTGAAGCTTTCTTT. This encodes CASSALTGMNTEAFF.

The V gene is TRBV30, the J gene TRBJ2-3; D is unclear. CDR3 length equals 15 residues. The ends were cut back, 1 base at V and 2 bases at J, with 13 bases in the middle. Germline values: CDR1 GTSNPN, CDR2 SVGIG (reference sequence). CDR3 DNA sequence: TGTGCCTGGAGTGCACTAAAAACACTCACAGATACGCAGTATTTT. Translation gives CAWSALKTLTDTQYF.

The chain has TRBV11-2 and TRBJ2-4; D ambiguous. CDR3 length equals 13 residues. Germline values: CDR1 SGHAT, CDR2 FQNNGV. V lost 3 bases and J 7 bases, leaving 10 bases between the germline ends. CDR3 region: CASSFHGSNIQYF. Written as DNA, the CDR3 is TGTGCCAGCAGCTTCCACGGGTCGAACATTCAGTACTTC.

V is TRBV5-1 and J is TRBJ1-5; 7 nucleotides match TRBD1. The CDR3 length is 16 residues. Germline-derived CDR1 and CDR2 are SGHRS and YFSETQ. The junction had 12 bases not matched to a gene; V was cut back by 3 bases and J by 6 bases. Here the CDR3 DNA reads TGCGCCAGCAGCTCGGAGGGACAGATCACGGGTCAGCCCCAGCATTTT. It translates to CASSSEGQITGQPQHF.

The chain is built from TRBV6-5 and TRBJ2-5; perhaps TRBD1 as D (5 bases). Trimming left V 2 bases short and J 4 bases short, with 11 bases between. CDR3 length equals 14 residues. Germline V CDR1 and CDR2: MNHEY, SVGAGI. The chain's CDR3 is CASSYQQGRETQYF. The DNA of the CDR3 is TGTGCCAGCAGTTACCAGCAGGGCAGAGAGACCCAGTACTTC.

This chain connects TRBV5-6 to TRBJ1-5; D is unresolved. CDR3 length equals 11 residues. Deletions cut 1 base from V and 4 bases from J, with 0 bases between. In germline, CDR1 is SGHDT, CDR2 YYEEEE. DNA for the CDR3: TGTGCCAGCAGCTTGAATCAGCCCCAGCATTTT. Protein: CASSLNQPQHF.

The CDR3 sequence is CAASRAGETQYF. For the CDR3, the DNA is TGTGCCGCGAGCCGGGCGGGTGAGACCCAGTACTTC. The V and J genes are TRBV5-4 and TRBJ2-5; possibly TRBD2 for D (5 bases). Trimming took 10 bases from V and 5 from J, leaving 15 bases between them. This CDR3 is 12 amino acids long. Germline lookup yields CDR1 SGHNT and CDR2 YYREEE (reference sequence).

This CDR3 reads CSVKLPGEDYGYTF. CDR3 DNA sequence: TGCAGCGTCAAACTTCCAGGGGAAGACTATGGCTACACCTTC. This chain joins TRBV29-1 and TRBJ1-2; tentative D call: TRBD1 (6 bases). Germline assignment: CDR1 SQVTM and CDR2 ANQGSEA. V lost 6 bases and J 3 bases, leaving 17 bases between the germline ends. The CDR3 covers 14 residues.

The gene calls are TRBV9 and TRBJ2-5, with 9 bases fitting TRBD2. The CDR3 runs to 14 residues. From germline, CDR1 is SGDLS and CDR2 YYNGEE. V gave up 5 bases and J gave up 1 base; unmatched junction bases: 3. The chain's CDR3 is CASSQRGVQETQYF. The CDR3 bases are TGTGCCAGCAGTCAGCGGGGGGTCCAAGAGACCCAGTACTTC. The whole variable domain, filled in from reference TRBV9 and TRBJ2-5, reads DSGVTQTPKHLITATGQRVTLRCSPRSGDLSVYWYQQSLDQGLQFLIQYYNGEERAKGNILERFSAQQFPDLHSELNLSSLELGDSALYFCASSQRGVQETQYFGPGTRLLVL.

This clone was counted once. This chain joins TRBV29-1 and TRBJ2-1; D may be TRBD1 (6 bases). Germline loops: CDR1 SQVTM, CDR2 ANQGSEA. The CDR3 covers 12 residues. V lost 7 bases to trimming and J lost 5 bases, with 12 bases between them. Here the CDR3 DNA reads TGCAGCGCCTCTAGGACAGACAATGAGCAGTTCTTC. Its translation is CSASRTDNEQFF.

Worth noting for this clone: The DNA is omitted, as the CDR3 cannot be located on it reliably, and the CDR3 follows TCRdb's listing. The CDR3 loop is CASSWGQGTPHF. V is TRBV5-1 and J is TRBJ2-7; TRBD1 is taken as the D call from the table, unchecked against the DNA. Germline values: CDR1 SGHRS, CDR2 YFSETQ. The CDR3 region is 12 residues in length, termini included.